This passage covers 27 T cell receptor beta chains from one sample sequenced in a study of blood T cell repertoires in COVID-19. Generated by immunoSEQ multiplex PCR, the TCRdb table keeps only in-frame clones and is missing some. The sample consists of roughly 30,000 clones, 84% of them appearing once. Sequenced sample: peripheral blood. The source is an elderly man with active COVID-19.

The chain is built from TRBV11-2 and TRBJ2-3, with TRBD2 identical over 8 bases. CDR3 length: 13 amino acids. With 6 bases clipped from V and 1 base from J, the junction kept 0 bases outside the gene matches. CDR1 SGHAT and CDR2 FQNNGV come from the germline V gene. The CDR3 DNA reads as TGTGCCAGCAGGCGGGGGGGCACAGATACGCAGTATTTT. It specifies CASRRGGTDTQYF.

V and J are TRBV5-6 and TRBJ2-5; 10 bases agree with TRBD2. This CDR3 has 15 amino acids. Germline-derived CDR1 and CDR2 are SGHDT and YYEEEE. The V gene end was trimmed by 0 bases and the J gene end by 3 bases; junction bases not matched to a gene: 2. CDR3 loop: CASSLVLAGKETQYF. CDR3 bases: TGTGCCAGCAGCTTGGTACTAGCGGGGAAAGAGACCCAGTACTTC.

The rearrangement links TRBV6-5 to TRBJ2-3; 11 nucleotides align to TRBD2. Germline-derived CDR1 and CDR2 are MNHEY and SVGAGI. This CDR3 has 14 amino acids. The V and J ends lost 7 bases and 4 bases, in that order; junction bases with no gene match: 4. CDR3 DNA sequence: TGTGCCAGCACCCTGACTAGCGGGGCAGATACGCAGTATTTT. It specifies CASTLTSGADTQYF.

This chain connects TRBV19 to TRBJ1-4; 9 nucleotides match TRBD1. The trim removed 5 bases at V and 7 bases at J, leaving 8 bases unmatched. This CDR3 is built from 15 residues. Germline V gene data show CDR1 as LNHDA and CDR2 as SQIVND (reference sequence). The CDR3 loop is CASSGQGSPGEKLFF. CDR3 nucleotides: TGTGCCAGTAGTGGACAGGGGTCCCCCGGTGAAAAACTGTTTTTT.

V is TRBV6-5 and J is TRBJ1-1, with no clear D. In germline, CDR1 is MNHEY, CDR2 SVGAGI. The CDR3 is 13 residues long. V was clipped by 0 bases and J by 11 bases, with 13 bases between them. This CDR3 is CASSYSNRLGAFF. The CDR3 DNA reads as TGTGCCAGCAGTTACTCGAACCGACTTGGGGCTTTCTTT.

CDR3 amino acids: CASYGGGTNTEAFF. DNA of the CDR3: TGTGCCAGCTACGGAGGGGGCACGAACACTGAAGCTTTCTTT. The rearrangement links TRBV2 to TRBJ1-1, with 7 bases that match TRBD1. The CDR3 has 14 amino acids. Trimming at V came to 8 bases and at J to 1 base, leaving 7 bases not matched to a gene. Germline V gene data show CDR1 as SNHLY and CDR2 as FYNNEI. Complete variable domain (other parts from reference TRBV2 and TRBJ1-1): EPEVTQTPSHQVTQMGQEVILRCVPISNHLYFYWYRQILGQKVEFLVSFYNNEISEKSEIFDDQFSVERPDGSNFTLKIRSTKLEDSAMYFCASYGGGTNTEAFFGQGTRLTVV.

The CDR3 nucleotides read TGTGCCAGCAGCCCCGACAAGTCCCAGTACTTC. Translating gives CASSPDKSQYF. This chain connects TRBV12-3 or TRBV12-4 to TRBJ2-5, with unresolved D. The V end lost 6 bases, the J end lost 9 bases, and 11 bases lay between the germline ends. This CDR3 comprises 11 residues.

This clone was counted once. The rearrangement uses TRBV5-6 and TRBJ1-2; tentative D call: TRBD1 (6 bases). CDR3 length: 14 residues. V lost 4 bases and J lost 4, with 14 bases in between. The V gene's germline CDR1 is SGHDT and CDR2 YYEEEE. CDR3: CASSPGTTPYGYTF. The CDR3 nucleotides read TGTGCCAGCAGCCCCGGGACAACCCCCTATGGCTACACCTTC.

The rearrangement joins TRBV5-1 to TRBJ2-3; 11 bases map to TRBD2. CDR3 length: 20 amino acids. The germline gives CDR1 SGHRS, CDR2 YFSETQ. Germline trimming cut 4 bases from V and 7 bases from J; bases unmatched to any gene: 23. The CDR3 protein is CASSLAIKPHLAGGGYTQYF. The CDR3 DNA reads as TGCGCCAGCAGCCTTGCCATCAAGCCCCACCTAGCGGGGGGTGGATATACGCAGTATTTT. Filled out from reference TRBV5-1 and TRBJ2-3, the complete variable domain reads KAGVTQTPRYLIKTRGQQVTLSCSPISGHRSVSWYQQTPGQGLQFLFEYFSETQRNKGNFPGRFSGRQFSNSRSEMNVSTLELGDSALYLCASSLAIKPHLAGGGYTQYFGPGTRLTVL.

This clone was observed a few times. The gene calls are TRBV5-1 and TRBJ2-3; 13 bases match TRBD2. Germline V CDR1 and CDR2: SGHRS, YFSETQ. Trimming took 4 bases from V and 2 from J; bases not matched to a gene: 7. This CDR3 spans 17 amino acids. CDR3 coding DNA: TGCGCCAGCAGCGCCCGGACTAGCGGGGGACTCACAGATACGCAGTATTTT. Translated, it gives CASSARTSGGLTDTQYF.

In this sample, this clone turned up a few times. The gene calls are TRBV7-2 and TRBJ2-7, with D uncertain. Germline CDR1 reads SGHTA; CDR2 reads FQGNSA. The CDR3 runs 15 residues. Trimming pared 0 bases from V and 2 bases from J, leaving 11 bases between. CDR3 sequence reads: CASSLAIGRTYEQYF. Written as DNA, the CDR3 is TGTGCCAGCAGCTTAGCTATCGGCAGGACCTACGAGCAGTACTTC.

The chain joins TRBV5-5 to TRBJ1-4; TRBD1 might be the D (5 bases). V lost 1 base and J lost 8, with 9 bases in between. The CDR3 runs to 13 residues. Germline loops: CDR1 SGHKS, CDR2 YYEKEE (reference sequence). The CDR3 DNA follows: TGTGCCAGCAGCTTGACGGGGGAGGAAAAACTGTTTTTT. This codes for CASSLTGEEKLFF.

In its sample, this clone was seen once. The CDR3 reads CASSQDRPGSKGYTF. DNA of the CDR3: TGTGCCAGCAGCCAAGATCGCCCAGGGTCTAAAGGCTACACCTTC. J is TRBJ1-2 and V is TRBV3-1 (or the pseudogene TRBV3-2), with D perhaps TRBD1 (5 bases). Germline CDR1 and CDR2: LGHDT and YNNKEL (reference sequence). The V gene lost 0 bases and the J gene lost 8 bases, with 16 bases spanning the gap. The CDR3 totals 15 residues.

The CDR3 DNA follows: TGCGCCAGCAGCCAAGACGGTCCCGGGGAGCTGTTTTTT. Translating gives CASSQDGPGELFF. The chain joins TRBV4-1 to TRBJ2-2; D unclear. The CDR3 is 13 residues long. The V gene's germline CDR1 is MGHRA and CDR2 YSYEKL. Trimming removed 0 bases from V and 6 bases from J, with 5 bases in between.

This rearrangement joins TRBV4-1 to TRBJ2-3; no clear D. The CDR3 loop spans 16 amino acids. CDR1 is MGHRA and CDR2 is YSYEKL in the germline V gene. Trimming removed 0 bases from V and 4 bases from J, with 14 bases in between. CDR3 region: CASSQDLNLDSDTQYF. CDR3 DNA: TGCGCCAGCAGCCAAGATCTTAACCTAGACTCAGATACGCAGTATTTT.

The chain carries TRBV5-1 and TRBJ2-2; 10 nucleotides line up with TRBD1. The V and J ends lost 3 bases and 6 bases, in that order; junction bases with no gene match: 5. The V gene's germline CDR1 is SGHRS and CDR2 YFSETQ. There are 15 residues in the CDR3. Here the CDR3 DNA reads TGCGCCAGCAGCTCGGGACAGGGGAAGGCCGGGGAGCTGTTTTTT. Amino acids: CASSSGQGKAGELFF. The variable domain in full, completed from reference TRBV5-1 and TRBJ2-2, reads KAGVTQTPRYLIKTRGQQVTLSCSPISGHRSVSWYQQTPGQGLQFLFEYFSETQRNKGNFPGRFSGRQFSNSRSEMNVSTLELGDSALYLCASSSGQGKAGELFFGEGSRLTVL.

This chain links TRBV5-4 with TRBJ2-3; 12 bases are a match to TRBD1. J lost 4 bases, V lost 0 bases, and 3 bases had no gene match. The CDR3 sequence is 16 residues long. Looked up from germline, CDR1 is SGHNT and CDR2 is YYREEE (reference sequence). The CDR3 sequence: CASSLGGQGAADTQYF. CDR3 coding DNA: TGTGCCAGCAGCTTGGGGGGACAGGGGGCGGCAGATACGCAGTATTTT. Together with reference TRBV5-4 and TRBJ2-3, the CDR3 gives the full variable domain: ETGVTQSPTHLIKTRGQQVTLRCSSQSGHNTVSWYQQALGQGPQFIFQYYREEENGRGNFPPRFSGLQFPNYSSELNVNALELDDSALYLCASSLGGQGAADTQYFGPGTRLTVL.

The gene calls are TRBV7-8 and TRBJ2-7; D gene uncertain. Trimming shortened V by 0 bases and J by 3 bases, and 9 bases separated the two germline ends. Germline V CDR1 and CDR2: SGHVS, FQNEAQ. The CDR3 loop spans 14 amino acids. The CDR3 spells CASSLAEAVYEQYF. CDR3 DNA: TGTGCCAGCAGCTTAGCAGAGGCCGTCTACGAGCAGTACTTC.

The chain joins TRBV25-1 to TRBJ2-2; TRBD1 is a possible D gene (6 bases). The CDR3 loop spans 17 amino acids. CDR1 and CDR2 (germline): MGHDK, SYGVNS. The ends were cut back, 0 bases at V and 5 bases at J, with 16 bases in the middle. CDR3 loop: CASSEYLGAGRTGELFF. The CDR3 bases are TGTGCCAGCAGTGAATATTTGGGGGCAGGGCGGACCGGGGAGCTGTTTTTT.

This rearrangement joins TRBV3-1 (or the pseudogene TRBV3-2) to TRBJ2-3, with 8 positions matching TRBD2. This CDR3 has 14 residues. CDR1 and CDR2 (germline): LGHDT, YNNKEL (reference sequence). V lost 10 bases, J lost 3 bases, and 9 bases stayed unmatched. The CDR3 spells CATAGGPRTDTQYF. The CDR3 DNA follows: TGTGCCACCGCGGGGGGACCTCGGACAGATACGCAGTATTTT.

This sequence joins TRBV5-1 and TRBJ2-1; 10 positions agree with TRBD2. The CDR3 consists of 16 residues. Germline CDR1 is SGHRS and CDR2 is YFSETQ. V lost 0 bases to trimming and J lost 5 bases; unmatched junction nucleotides: 5. The CDR3, as DNA: TGCGCCAGCAGCTTGGTGCCTAGCGGGGGCAACAATGAGCAGTTCTTC. Protein sequence: CASSLVPSGGNNEQFF.

The chain joins TRBV5-4 to TRBJ1-4; tentative D call: TRBD1 (6 bases). From germline, CDR1 is SGHNT and CDR2 YYREEE (reference sequence). This CDR3 contains 15 residues. The V end lost 3 bases, the J end lost 5 bases, and 14 bases lay between the germline ends. CDR3 in DNA: TGTGCCAGCAGCTCGCGACAGGTCCCAAATGAAAAACTGTTTTTT. Amino acids: CASSSRQVPNEKLFF.

The genes are TRBV27 and TRBJ2-6; maybe TRBD1 (5 bases). V lost 3 bases and J 1 base, leaving 7 bases between the germline ends. CDR3 length: 15 residues. In germline, CDR1 is MNHEY, CDR2 SMNVEV (reference sequence). The CDR3 DNA sequence: TGTGCCAGCAGTTTTTCAGGGTCTGGGGCCAACGTCCTGACTTTC. This gives the protein CASSFSGSGANVLTF.

J is TRBJ1-5 and V is TRBV19, with D possibly matching TRBD1 (6 bases). V was pared by 5 bases and J by 4 bases, with 15 bases between. This CDR3 is built from 15 residues. Germline V gene lookup returns CDR1 LNHDA and CDR2 SQIVND (reference sequence). For the CDR3, the DNA is TGTGCCAGTAGTGATTCAGGGGCCGGTAATCAGCCCCAGCATTTT. As protein: CASSDSGAGNQPQHF.

This clone was seen once. V is TRBV9 and J is TRBJ2-5; 7 bases line up with TRBD1. Looked up from germline, CDR1 is SGDLS and CDR2 is YYNGEE. The CDR3 runs 15 residues. The V and J ends lost 2 bases and 7 bases, in that order; junction bases with no gene match: 11. CDR3 amino acids: CASSVMETGFLTQYF. CDR3 sequence (DNA): TGTGCCAGCAGCGTCATGGAGACAGGGTTCTTGACCCAGTACTTC.

V is TRBV5-1 and J is TRBJ1-5, with D unclear. The CDR3 sequence is 12 residues long. Per germline, CDR1 SGHRS and CDR2 YFSETQ. The V gene lost 0 bases and the J gene lost 6 bases, with 4 bases spanning the gap. DNA for the CDR3: TGCGCCAGCAGCTTGGACGGTCAGCCCCAGCATTTT. This gives the protein CASSLDGQPQHF.

The chain carries TRBV3-1 (or the pseudogene TRBV3-2) and TRBJ1-2, with D perhaps matching TRBD1 (6 bases). The germline CDR1 and CDR2 sequences are LGHDT and YNNKEL (reference sequence). CDR3 size: 13 residues. V was shortened by 2 bases and J by 8 bases, with 12 bases between the two germline ends. In DNA form, the CDR3 reads TGTGCCAGCAGCCAACAGGGGCTAGGGGGCTACACCTTC. As protein: CASSQQGLGGYTF.